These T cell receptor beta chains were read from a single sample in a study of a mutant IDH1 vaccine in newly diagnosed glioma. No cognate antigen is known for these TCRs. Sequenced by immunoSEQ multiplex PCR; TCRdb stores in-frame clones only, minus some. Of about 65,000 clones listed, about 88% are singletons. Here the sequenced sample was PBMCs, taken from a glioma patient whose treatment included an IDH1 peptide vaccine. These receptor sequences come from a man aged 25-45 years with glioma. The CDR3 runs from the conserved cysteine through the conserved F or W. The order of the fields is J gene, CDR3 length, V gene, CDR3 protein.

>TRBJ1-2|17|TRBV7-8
CASSPPGHRALEYGYTF
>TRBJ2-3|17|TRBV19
CASSIFSGGPNTDTQYF
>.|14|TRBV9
CASSVEGQGYEQYF
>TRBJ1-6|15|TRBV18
CASSPRSSYNSPLHF
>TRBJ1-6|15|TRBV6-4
CASSGSGQGHSPLHF
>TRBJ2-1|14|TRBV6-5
CASSYGGQGSEQFF
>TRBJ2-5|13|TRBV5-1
CASSTGTVETQYF
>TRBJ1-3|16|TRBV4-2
CASSREGPSSGNTIYF
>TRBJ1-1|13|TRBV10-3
CAISEQSNTEAFF
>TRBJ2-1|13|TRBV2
CASSPDYYNEQFF
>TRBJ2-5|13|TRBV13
CASRHPGQGVQYF
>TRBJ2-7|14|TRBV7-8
CASLSVGQGPEQYF
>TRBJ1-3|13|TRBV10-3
CAIRGTGGNTIYF
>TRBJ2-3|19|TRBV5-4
CASSPSGPSSGVFRDTQYF
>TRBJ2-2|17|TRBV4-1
CASSQDSGRGETGELFF
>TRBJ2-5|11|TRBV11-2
CASSKIETQYF
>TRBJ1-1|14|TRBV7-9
CASSQDTRRTEAFF
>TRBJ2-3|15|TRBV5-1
CASSLRGYSTDTQYF
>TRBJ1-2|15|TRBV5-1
CASRQSQGAIYGYTF
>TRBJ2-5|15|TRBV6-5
CASSYSRQAVGTQYF
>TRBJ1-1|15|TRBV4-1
CASSQTGQADTEAFF
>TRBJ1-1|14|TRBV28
CASSSTGANTEAFF
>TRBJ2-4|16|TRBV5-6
CASSILAGSVSDIQYF
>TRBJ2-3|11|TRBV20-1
CSASSPDTQYF
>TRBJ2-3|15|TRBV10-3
CAINSLDASTDTQYF
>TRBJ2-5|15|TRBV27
CASSLYPGTVETQYF
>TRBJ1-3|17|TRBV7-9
CASSSNGAGGTGNTIYF
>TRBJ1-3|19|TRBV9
CASSVSMGQGRLSGNTIYF
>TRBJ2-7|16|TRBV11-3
CASSPRVGTGAGEQYF
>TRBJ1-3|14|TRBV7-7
CASSQSYSGNTIYF
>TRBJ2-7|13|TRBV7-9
CASSRESSYEQYF
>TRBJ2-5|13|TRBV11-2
CATTFSQQETQYF
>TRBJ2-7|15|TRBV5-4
CASSRAVGGSYEQYF
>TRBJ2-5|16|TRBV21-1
CASRNLCLTGRGTQYF
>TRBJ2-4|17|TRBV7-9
CASSLKLAGTAKNIQYF
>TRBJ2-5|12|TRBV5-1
CASSQGGETQYF
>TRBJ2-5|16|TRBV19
CASSSGTGLGQETQYF
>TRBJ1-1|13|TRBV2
CACTLRDAPEAFF
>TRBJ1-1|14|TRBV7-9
CASSPREWRTEAFF
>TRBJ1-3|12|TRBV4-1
CASSQEGNTIYF
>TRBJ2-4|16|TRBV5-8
CASSLGFSGIKNIQYF
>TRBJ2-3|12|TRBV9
CASSVTSATQYF
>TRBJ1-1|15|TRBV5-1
CASSLGWGKGTEAFF
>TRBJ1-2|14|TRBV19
CASSPTGASDGYTF
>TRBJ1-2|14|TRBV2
CASSEQGANYGYTF
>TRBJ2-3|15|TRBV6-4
CASSEAGGPTDTQYF
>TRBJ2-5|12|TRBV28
CASTVNGETQYF
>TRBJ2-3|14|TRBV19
CASTKRGYTDTQYF
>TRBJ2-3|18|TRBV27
CASSLLGLSGDNTDTQYF
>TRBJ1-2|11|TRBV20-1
CSAIRLYGYTF
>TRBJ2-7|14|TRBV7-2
CASSLVASIYEQYF
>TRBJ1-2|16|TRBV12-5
CASGLGPPTDNYGYTF
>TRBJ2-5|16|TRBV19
CASSRTGGGAQETQYF
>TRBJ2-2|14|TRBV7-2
CASSFQGAFGELFF
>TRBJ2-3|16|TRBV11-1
CASSLYLGQDTDTQYF
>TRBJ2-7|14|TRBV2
CASSGPSGEYEQYF
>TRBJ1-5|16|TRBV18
CASSPNDNRVGQPQHF
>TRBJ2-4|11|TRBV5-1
CASQAGNIQYF